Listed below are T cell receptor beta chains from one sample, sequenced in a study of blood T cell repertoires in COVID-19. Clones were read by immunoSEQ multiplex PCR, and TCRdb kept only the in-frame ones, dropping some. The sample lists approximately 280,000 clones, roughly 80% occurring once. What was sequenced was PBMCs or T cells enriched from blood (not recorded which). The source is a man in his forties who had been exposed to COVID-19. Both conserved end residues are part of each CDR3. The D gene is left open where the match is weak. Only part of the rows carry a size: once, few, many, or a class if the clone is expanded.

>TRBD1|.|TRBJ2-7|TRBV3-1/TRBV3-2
TGTGCCAGCAGCTTCGGACAGGGCCACTACGAGCAGTACTTC
CASSFGQGHYEQYF
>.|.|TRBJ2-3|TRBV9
TGTGCCAGCAGCGAGGGACTGATCACAGATACGCAGTATTTT
CASSEGLITDTQYF
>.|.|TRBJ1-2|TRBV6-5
TGTGCCGGTAGATCGGGGGTAGGCGGCTACACCTTC
CAGRSGVGGYTF
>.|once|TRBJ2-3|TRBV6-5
TGTGCCAGTAACAAGGGCGGGGTCACAGATACGCAGTATTTT
CASNKGGVTDTQYF
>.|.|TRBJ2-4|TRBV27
TGTGCCAGCAGTTCCCTTTTGTCCCTAGCCAAAAACATTCAGTACTTC
CASSSLLSLAKNIQYF
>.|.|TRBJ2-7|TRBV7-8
TGTGCCAGCAGCTCACATACAGGGCTAACGGCCGAGCAGTACTTC
CASSSHTGLTAEQYF
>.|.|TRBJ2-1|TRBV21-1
TGTGCCAGCAGCAATCTGCCCCTGGGGCGGGAGCAGTTCTTC
CASSNLPLGREQFF
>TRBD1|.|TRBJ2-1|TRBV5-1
TGCGCCAGCAGCCTGGGACAGGGGAAGGTCGATGAGCAGTTCTTC
CASSLGQGKVDEQFF
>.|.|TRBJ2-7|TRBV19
TGTGCCAGTAGTCCCAGCCCTGTCGGGGAGCAGTACTTC
CASSPSPVGEQYF
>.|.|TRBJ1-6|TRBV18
TGTGCCAGCTCGCCGGGTCGGGACACGAATTCACCCCTCCACTTT
CASSPGRDTNSPLHF
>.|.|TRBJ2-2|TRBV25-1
TGTGCCAGCAGCGGACGGGGGGGGGAGCTGTTTTTT
CASSGRGGELFF
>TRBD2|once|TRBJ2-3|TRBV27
TGTGCCAGCAGAATAGCGGGGGGGGGTTTCGATACGCAGTATTTT
CASRIAGGGFDTQYF
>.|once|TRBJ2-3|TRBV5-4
TGTGCCAGCACCCCGGACTCGAGCACAGATACGCAGTATTTT
CASTPDSSTDTQYF
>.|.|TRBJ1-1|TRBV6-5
TGTGCCAGCAGCACCAGGGTTGGCACTGAAGCTTTCTTT
CASSTRVGTEAFF
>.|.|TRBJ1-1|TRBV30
TGTGCCTGGAGTAGGCGGCAGAACACTGAAGCTTTCTTT
CAWSRRQNTEAFF
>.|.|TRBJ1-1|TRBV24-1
TGTGCCACCAGTGGCCTGGGGCTAGCTGAAGCTTTCTTT
CATSGLGLAEAFF
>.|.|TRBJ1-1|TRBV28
TGTGCCAGCTCTCTCCAGGGTCTCGGCACTGAAGCTTTCTTT
CASSLQGLGTEAFF
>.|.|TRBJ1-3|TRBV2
TGTGCCAGTATCCCCGGGGATTCTGGAAACACCATATATTTT
CASIPGDSGNTIYF
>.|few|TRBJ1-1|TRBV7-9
TGTGCCAGCAGCTTAAGCCAGGGTGAAGCTTTCTTT
CASSLSQGEAFF
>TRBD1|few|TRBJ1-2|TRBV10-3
TGTGCCATCAGTGAGTCGGCCGGGACAGGGGGAGGGCGCTACACCTTC
CAISESAGTGGGRYTF
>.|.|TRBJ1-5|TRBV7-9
TGTGCCAGCAGCTTAGGGGGCCAGCCCCAGCATTTT
CASSLGGQPQHF
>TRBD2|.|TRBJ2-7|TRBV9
TGTGCCAGCAGCCTCACGGGAGGGCCCTACGAGCAGTACTTC
CASSLTGGPYEQYF
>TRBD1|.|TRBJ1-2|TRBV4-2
TGTGCCAGCAGCCAAGAAGGGGCGGACAGGGGTGGAGGCTACACCTTC
CASSQEGADRGGGYTF
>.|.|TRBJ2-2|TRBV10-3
TGTGCCATCAGTGAGGGGGGCGTCTCAGGCACCGGGGAGCTGTTTTTT
CAISEGGVSGTGELFF